The 20 T cell receptor beta chains given below trace back to one sample, sequenced in a study of cytomegalovirus exposure and HLA in healthy donors. The PCR employed 60 Vbeta primers together with 13 Jbeta primers. Assay: immunoSEQ multiplex PCR; the TCRdb copy retains only in-frame clones and omits some. In the table there are some 38,000 clones, 60% to 70% of which are singletons. Sequencing was performed on PBMCs. These receptors were obtained from a man aged 35-49 years in good health and CMV-seronegative.

This rearrangement joins TRBV27 to TRBJ1-5; possible D gene TRBD1, 5 bases. CDR1 and CDR2 (germline): MNHEY, SMNVEV (reference sequence). Trimming took off 3 bases at V and 3 bases at J, with 9 bases between the two ends. The CDR3 sequence is 14 residues long. CDR3 amino acids: CASSLQGYNQPQHF. In DNA, the CDR3 is TGTGCCAGCAGTTTGCAGGGTTACAATCAGCCCCAGCATTTT.

The chain couples TRBV6-1 to TRBJ2-7; maybe TRBD2 (5 bases). Per the germline V gene, CDR1 is MNHNS and CDR2 is SASEGT. This CDR3 has 14 residues. Trimming stripped 8 bases from V and 0 bases from J, with 14 bases between. The CDR3 region has the DNA TGTGCCAGCCGTAACTTGGGGAGCTCCTACGAGCAGTACTTC. Protein: CASRNLGSSYEQYF.

J is TRBJ1-2 and V is TRBV13; 7 nucleotides agree with TRBD1. This CDR3 spans 15 amino acids. With V trimmed by 4 bases and J by 4 bases, 9 bases remained unmatched. Germline values: CDR1 PRHDT, CDR2 FYEKMQ (reference sequence). The CDR3 loop is CASSSLDREAYGYTF. The CDR3 DNA sequence: TGTGCCAGCAGCTCCCTCGACAGGGAAGCCTATGGCTACACCTTC.

This rearrangement joins TRBV7-3 to TRBJ2-2, with 9 nucleotides matching TRBD1. The CDR3 has 14 residues. V dropped 5 bases and J dropped 7; count of bases not matched to a gene: 5. Looked up from germline, CDR1 is SGHTA and CDR2 is FQGTGA. CDR3 in DNA: TGTGCCAGCAGCCGACAGGGGGTGAGCGGGGAGCTGTTTTTT. It yields the protein CASSRQGVSGELFF.

The chain has TRBV2 and TRBJ2-6; no clear D gene. The CDR3 sequence is 14 residues long. Germline V gene data show CDR1 as SNHLY and CDR2 as FYNNEI. Trimming removed 7 bases from V and 2 bases from J, with 9 bases in between. The CDR3, as DNA: TGTGCCAGCATGGAGAGGACTGGGGCCAACGTCCTGACTTTC. Translated: CASMERTGANVLTF.

The chain employs TRBV15 and TRBJ2-3, with 10 nucleotides matching TRBD1. This CDR3 is 16 amino acids long. The V segment lost 5 bases and the J segment 3 bases; nucleotides outside the gene matches: 8. Germline values: CDR1 LNHNV, CDR2 YYDKDF (reference sequence). For the CDR3, the DNA is TGTGCCACCAGCGCGCAACCGGGACAGGGGACAGATACGCAGTATTTT. Translation gives CATSAQPGQGTDTQYF.

In DNA form, the CDR3 reads TGCGCCAGCAGCTTGGGAATGACAGGGGCAAACCCCTACGAGCAGTACTTC. It translates to CASSLGMTGANPYEQYF. The genes are TRBV5-1 and TRBJ2-7; TRBD1 matches 8 bases. The V gene end was trimmed by 0 bases and the J gene end by 2 bases; junction bases not matched to a gene: 10. Germline V lookup: CDR1 SGHRS, CDR2 YFSETQ. This CDR3 comprises 17 residues.

The genes are TRBV6-4 and TRBJ1-1; no definite D call. The CDR3 spans 15 residues. The ends were cut back, 2 bases at V and 2 bases at J, with 12 bases in the middle. Germline lookup yields CDR1 MRHNA and CDR2 SNTAGT. CDR3: CASSDSGSPNTEAFF. CDR3 coding DNA: TGTGCCAGCAGTGACAGCGGGTCTCCTAACACTGAAGCTTTCTTT.

The chain uses TRBV6-5 and TRBJ2-5; D is possibly TRBD2 (6 bases). Trimming took off 6 bases at V and 3 bases at J, with 14 bases between the two ends. The CDR3 extends over 14 amino acids. CDR1 is MNHEY and CDR2 is SVGAGI in the germline V gene. This CDR3 is CASREGLRKETQYF. CDR3 nucleotide sequence: TGTGCCAGCAGAGAGGGACTTCGGAAAGAGACCCAGTACTTC.

This chain links TRBV5-1 with TRBJ1-2, with 12 bases lining up with TRBD1. The V and J ends lost 4 bases and 5 bases, in that order; junction bases with no gene match: 6. The CDR3 spans 15 residues. Germline CDR1 reads SGHRS; CDR2 reads YFSETQ. DNA for the CDR3: TGCGCCAGCAGCGCGGGACAGGGGGCGCGTTATGGCTACACCTTC. Protein product: CASSAGQGARYGYTF.

Only a few counts were recorded for this clone. The rearrangement joins TRBV6-4 to TRBJ2-1, with TRBD2 identical over 12 bases. V lost 2 bases, J lost 7 bases, and 0 bases stayed unmatched. The CDR3 is made up of 14 amino acids. Germline lookup yields CDR1 MRHNA and CDR2 SNTAGT. DNA for the CDR3: TGTGCCAGCAGTGACACTAGCGGGGGGAATGAGCAGTTCTTC. This encodes CASSDTSGGNEQFF.

The table lists this clone with a few counts. The chain combines TRBV9 with TRBJ2-1, with D perhaps matching TRBD1 (5 bases). CDR1 is SGDLS and CDR2 is YYNGEE in the germline V gene. This CDR3 comprises 13 residues. Trimming took off 1 base at V and 8 bases at J, with 10 bases between the two ends. CDR3 DNA sequence: TGTGCCAGCAGCGTAACGGACACCGATGAGCAGTTCTTC. Protein sequence: CASSVTDTDEQFF.

The chain combines TRBV9 with TRBJ1-6; no reliable D call. The germline V and J ends were trimmed by 2 bases and 8 bases, with 14 bases remaining between them. CDR1 SGDLS and CDR2 YYNGEE come from the germline V gene. This CDR3 has 15 amino acids. The CDR3, as DNA: TGTGCCAGCAGCGTCCGACCCACTCAGGATTCACCCCTCCACTTT. This encodes CASSVRPTQDSPLHF. The full variable domain, its missing parts supplied by reference TRBV9 and TRBJ1-6, is DSGVTQTPKHLITATGQRVTLRCSPRSGDLSVYWYQQSLDQGLQFLIQYYNGEERAKGNILERFSAQQFPDLHSELNLSSLELGDSALYFCASSVRPTQDSPLHFGNGTRLTVT.

This clone was observed a few times. The CDR3 sequence: CASLPVEAFF. The CDR3 DNA reads TGCGCCAGCCTTCCAGTAGAAGCTTTCTTT. This chain connects TRBV23-1 to TRBJ1-1; unclear D gene. TRBV23-1 is known as an ORF, though its function is uncertain. V lost 8 bases to trimming and J lost 8 bases, with 9 bases between them. The CDR3 extends over 10 amino acids.

The V gene is TRBV28, the J gene TRBJ2-2, with 8 bases that match TRBD1. J gave up 2 bases and V 1 base, and 6 bases lay outside the gene matches. The CDR3 has 17 amino acids. From germline, CDR1 is MDHEN and CDR2 SYDVKM. The CDR3 loop is CASSLFGQGANTGELFF. The CDR3 nucleotides are TGTGCCAGCAGTTTATTTGGCCAGGGGGCCAACACCGGGGAGCTGTTTTTT.

The chain has TRBV7-8 and TRBJ1-2; tentative D call: TRBD1 (5 bases). The CDR3 loop spans 15 amino acids. Germline assignment: CDR1 SGHVS and CDR2 FQNEAQ. V lost 8 bases and J lost 7, with 23 bases in between. The CDR3 is CASGRDIDQGGGYTF. The CDR3 coding sequence is TGTGCCAGCGGTCGGGATATCGACCAGGGAGGTGGCTACACCTTC.

The gene calls are TRBV11-1 and TRBJ2-1; 8 positions match TRBD1. This CDR3 is 14 amino acids long. Germline V lookup: CDR1 SGHAT, CDR2 FQDESV (reference sequence). After removal of 6 bases from V and 7 bases from J, the junction contained 8 bases not matched to a gene. CDR3: CASRKGQGLNEQFF. The DNA of the CDR3 is TGTGCCAGCAGAAAAGGACAGGGTCTAAATGAGCAGTTCTTC.

This sequence joins TRBV7-6 and TRBJ1-1, with TRBD1 as a possible D gene (6 bases). The CDR3 is made up of 13 amino acids. The germline V and J ends were trimmed by 5 bases and 3 bases, with 10 bases remaining between them. Germline V gives CDR1 SGHVS, CDR2 FNYEAQ. The CDR3 nucleotides read TGTGCCAGCAGCCGGACAGTTTACACTGAAGCTTTCTTT. Translating it yields CASSRTVYTEAFF.

This sequence joins TRBV4-3 and TRBJ2-5, with 10 bases lining up with TRBD2. Germline V gives CDR1 LGHNA, CDR2 YSLEER. This CDR3 contains 17 residues. V shed 2 bases and J 0 bases; nucleotides not matched to a gene: 6. CDR3 loop: CASSQFPSGGNQETQYF. CDR3 in DNA: TGCGCCAGCAGCCAATTCCCTAGCGGGGGAAACCAAGAGACCCAGTACTTC.

This clone was detected only a few times. The rearrangement uses TRBV7-2 and TRBJ1-2, with 7 bases matching TRBD1. This CDR3 contains 16 residues. J gave up 2 bases and V 1 base, and 7 bases lay outside the gene matches. Germline lookup yields CDR1 SGHTA and CDR2 FQGNSA. The CDR3 loop reads CASSLGRQGGNYGYTF. The CDR3 DNA sequence: TGTGCCAGCAGCTTAGGCCGACAGGGCGGGAACTATGGCTACACCTTC.